Listed below are T cell receptor beta chains from one sample, sequenced in a study of blood T cells in healthy people across ages. TCRdb reanalysed the 5' RACE reads using MiXCR and keeps one entry per CDR3 protein. The top ten hold about 4% of the sample, which has around 1,600,000 distinct CDR3 sequences, under 55% seen once. The sequencing sample was made of blood. The receptors here all came from a woman aged 18-29 years in good health. The CDR3 runs from the conserved cysteine through the conserved F or W. D genes are given only for firm matches. Where a row states a size, it is once, few, many or the class of an expanded clone; other rows omit it.

>TRBJ1-1|.|15|TRBD1|TRBV4-2
CASSQPGQLNTEAFF
TGTGCCAGCAGCCAGCCGGGACAGTTGAACACTGAAGCTTTCTTT
>TRBJ2-3|.|14|.|TRBV20-1
CSARDRGVTDTQYF
TGCAGTGCTAGAGATCGGGGCGTAACAGATACGCAGTATTTT
>TRBJ2-7|few|13|.|TRBV2
CASGPGHHYEQYF
TGTGCCAGCGGACCGGGACATCACTACGAGCAGTACTTC
>TRBJ2-1|.|12|.|TRBV29-1
CSVGRGIDEQFF
TGCAGCGTCGGTCGGGGAATTGACGAGCAGTTCTTC
>TRBJ2-1|.|14|TRBD2|TRBV20-1
CGIPSGGLRHEQFF
TGCGGCATTCCAAGCGGGGGACTCCGCCATGAGCAGTTCTTC
>TRBJ2-5|.|13|.|TRBV20-1
CSARMQNQETQYF
TGCAGTGCTAGAATGCAGAACCAAGAGACCCAGTACTTC
>TRBJ2-1|few|14|TRBD1|TRBV29-1
CSVEEHRGLEEQFF
TGCAGCGTTGAAGAGCACAGGGGGCTGGAGGAGCAGTTCTTC
>TRBJ2-5|.|13|.|TRBV20-1
CSAIGLGQETQYF
TGCAGTGCTATCGGACTGGGTCAAGAGACCCAGTACTTC
>TRBJ2-7|.|16|.|TRBV6-5
CASSNIRVWTKDEQYF
TGTGCCAGCAGCAATATCCGGGTGTGGACTAAGGACGAGCAGTACTTC
>TRBJ2-3|.|18|TRBD2|TRBV4-3
CASSQDGSGGPSTDTQYF
TGCGCCAGCAGCCAAGATGGTAGCGGGGGGCCTAGCACAGATACGCAGTATTTT
>TRBJ2-7|.|14|TRBD1|TRBV7-3
CASSPGTGDDEQYF
TGTGCCAGCAGCCCAGGGACAGGTGACGACGAGCAGTACTTC
>TRBJ2-7|.|15|.|TRBV11-2
CASFEDSRLSYEQYF
TGTGCCAGCTTCGAGGACAGCCGACTTTCCTACGAGCAGTACTTC
>TRBJ2-7|.|16|.|TRBV4-3
CASSQGPSLPTYEQYF
TGCGCCAGCAGCCAAGGCCCAAGTCTTCCGACCTACGAGCAGTACTTC
>TRBJ1-1|few|15|.|TRBV7-2
CASSLVGPLNTEAFF
TGTGCCAGCAGCTTAGTTGGGCCACTGAACACTGAAGCTTTCTTT
>TRBJ2-1|.|16|.|TRBV27
CASSSFNSQSYNEQFF
TGTGCCAGCAGTTCATTCAACTCCCAATCCTACAATGAGCAGTTCTTC
>TRBJ2-4|.|16|TRBD2|TRBV20-1
CSAGDPGKRGGHIQYF
TGCAGTGCCGGCGACCCAGGAAAGCGGGGGGGCCACATTCAGTACTTC
>TRBJ2-7|.|15|.|TRBV4-1
CASSQARGYPYEQYF
TGCGCCAGCAGCCAAGCCCGGGGCTATCCCTACGAGCAGTACTTC
>TRBJ2-3|.|17|TRBD2|TRBV7-2
CASSLMDSGRAINTQYF
TGTGCCAGCAGCTTAATGGACTCCGGGAGGGCCATAAATACGCAGTATTTT
>TRBJ1-1|once|16|.|TRBV12-3/TRBV12-4
CASSGGRVSSGTEAFF
TGTGCCAGCAGTGGGGGCCGGGTAAGTTCGGGCACTGAAGCTTTCTTT
>TRBJ2-1|.|15|TRBD2|TRBV18
CASSPTGTSVNEQFF
TGTGCCAGCTCCCCGACCGGGACTAGCGTCAATGAGCAGTTCTTC
>TRBJ1-5|.|16|TRBD1|TRBV7-9
CASSSSDRASNQPQHF
TGTGCCAGCAGCTCATCCGACAGGGCGAGCAATCAGCCCCAGCATTTT
>TRBJ2-1|.|17|TRBD2|TRBV11-2
CASSPSPVLAGSYEQFF
TGTGCCAGCAGCCCCTCTCCCGTGCTAGCGGGATCCTATGAGCAGTTCTTC
>TRBJ1-2|.|16|TRBD1|TRBV9
CASSGEGQGTFYGYTF
TGTGCCAGCAGCGGAGAGGGACAGGGAACATTCTATGGCTACACCTTC
>TRBJ2-7|.|13|.|TRBV7-9
CASSLRDDYEQYF
TGTGCCAGCAGCTTGCGGGATGACTACGAGCAGTACTTC
>TRBJ2-3|.|16|TRBD2|TRBV4-2
CASSQDEAGIYDTQYF
TGTGCCAGCAGCCAAGATGAAGCGGGGATTTACGATACGCAGTATTTT
>TRBJ1-2|.|13|.|TRBV6-5
CASSDTGYYGYTF
TGTGCCAGCAGTGACACGGGGTACTATGGCTACACCTTC
>TRBJ1-3|once|15|.|TRBV4-1
CASSLGSGAGNTIYF
TGCGCCAGCAGCCTCGGCTCAGGGGCTGGAAACACCATATATTTT
>TRBJ2-7|many|14|TRBD2|TRBV20-1
CSARTSGRAYEQYF
TGCAGTGCTAGGACTAGCGGGAGGGCCTACGAGCAGTACTTC
>TRBJ2-3|.|21|TRBD2|TRBV7-3
CASSLVGIGTRKSLIADTQYF
TGTGCCAGCAGCCTAGTTGGAATCGGGACTAGGAAGAGTTTGATAGCAGATACGCAGTATTTT
>TRBJ1-1|.|13|.|TRBV20-1
CSAPKAWNTEAFF
TGCAGTGCACCTAAAGCTTGGAACACTGAAGCTTTCTTT
>TRBJ2-1|.|16|.|TRBV5-1
CASSLSGTPYVGEQFF
TGCGCCAGCAGCTTGTCAGGGACTCCCTATGTCGGTGAGCAGTTCTTC
>TRBJ2-1|.|15|TRBD2|TRBV7-3
CASSVLAGGFNEQFF
TGTGCCAGCAGCGTGCTAGCGGGAGGTTTTAATGAGCAGTTCTTC
>TRBJ2-3|few|14|.|TRBV11-2
CASSLPYGTDTQYF
TGTGCCAGCAGCCTACCGTATGGCACAGATACGCAGTATTTT
>TRBJ2-5|.|16|TRBD1|TRBV6-2/TRBV6-3
CASRRLRQGIFDEQYF
TGTGCCAGCAGGCGACTCCGACAGGGCATTTTTGATGAGCAGTACTTC
>TRBJ1-2|.|13|TRBD1|TRBV28
CASTIGQGHGYTF
TGTGCCAGCACCATTGGACAGGGACATGGCTACACCTTC
>TRBJ1-1|few|11|.|TRBV12-3/TRBV12-4
CASGIASEAFF
TGTGCCAGCGGAATTGCGAGTGAAGCTTTCTTT
>TRBJ2-1|.|14|.|TRBV7-9
CASSPAQTYNEQFF
TGTGCCAGCAGCCCTGCCCAGACCTACAATGAGCAGTTCTTC
>TRBJ2-3|.|17|.|TRBV3-1
CASSGSLKRSSTDTQYF
TGTGCCAGCAGCGGAAGTTTGAAGAGGTCTAGCACAGATACGCAGTATTTT
>TRBJ2-3|.|20|.|TRBV29-1
CSVEGRGDIGLSSSTDTQYF
TGCAGTGTTGAAGGTCGCGGGGACATCGGACTCAGTTCTAGCACAGATACGCAGTATTTT
>TRBJ2-1|.|13|.|TRBV29-1
CSVEDGPYNEQFF
TGCAGCGTTGAAGATGGGCCTTACAATGAGCAGTTCTTC
>TRBJ1-2|.|15|.|TRBV6-5
CASRNALEATNGYTF
TGTGCCAGCAGAAACGCTCTGGAGGCGACAAATGGCTACACCTTC
>TRBJ1-1|.|13|.|TRBV12-3/TRBV12-4
CASSSRVVTEAFF
TGTGCCAGCAGCTCCAGGGTAGTCACTGAAGCTTTCTTT
>TRBJ2-7|.|15|TRBD1|TRBV27
CASSLWGQDTYEQYF
TGTGCCAGCAGTTTATGGGGACAGGATACCTACGAGCAGTACTTC
>TRBJ1-5|few|15|TRBD1|TRBV20-1
CSAPKQTGGNQPQHF
TGCAGTGCGCCTAAACAGACAGGGGGCAATCAGCCCCAGCATTTT
>TRBJ1-4|.|14|.|TRBV28
CASSFGGYNEKLFF
TGTGCCAGCAGTTTTGGGGGTTATAATGAAAAACTGTTTTTT
>TRBJ1-2|.|13|.|TRBV29-1
CSAGGTLHYGYTF
TGCAGCGCGGGGGGGACTCTCCACTATGGCTACACCTTC
>TRBJ2-7|few|16|TRBD2|TRBV29-1
CSVGDSGSVPSYEQYF
TGCAGCGTTGGTGATAGCGGGAGTGTTCCCTCCTACGAGCAGTACTTC